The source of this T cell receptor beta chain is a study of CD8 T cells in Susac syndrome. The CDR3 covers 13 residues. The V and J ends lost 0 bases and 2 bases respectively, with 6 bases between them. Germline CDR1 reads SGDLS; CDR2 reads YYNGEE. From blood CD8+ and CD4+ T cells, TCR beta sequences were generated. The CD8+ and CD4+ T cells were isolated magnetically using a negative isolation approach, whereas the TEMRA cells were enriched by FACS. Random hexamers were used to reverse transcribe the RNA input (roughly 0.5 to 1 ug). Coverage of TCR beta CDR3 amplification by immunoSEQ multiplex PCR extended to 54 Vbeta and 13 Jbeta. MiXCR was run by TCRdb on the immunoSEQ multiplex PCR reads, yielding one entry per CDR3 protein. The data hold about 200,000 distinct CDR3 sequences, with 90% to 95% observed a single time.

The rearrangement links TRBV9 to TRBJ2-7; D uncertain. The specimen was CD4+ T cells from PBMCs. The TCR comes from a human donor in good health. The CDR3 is CASSVGETYEQYF. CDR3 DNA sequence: TGTGCCAGCAGCGTAGGAGAAACCTACGAGCAGTACTTC. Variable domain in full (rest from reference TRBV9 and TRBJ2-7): DSGVTQTPKHLITATGQRVTLRCSPRSGDLSVYWYQQSLDQGLQFLIQYYNGEERAKGNILERFSAQQFPDLHSELNLSSLELGDSALYFCASSVGETYEQYFGPGTRLTVT.